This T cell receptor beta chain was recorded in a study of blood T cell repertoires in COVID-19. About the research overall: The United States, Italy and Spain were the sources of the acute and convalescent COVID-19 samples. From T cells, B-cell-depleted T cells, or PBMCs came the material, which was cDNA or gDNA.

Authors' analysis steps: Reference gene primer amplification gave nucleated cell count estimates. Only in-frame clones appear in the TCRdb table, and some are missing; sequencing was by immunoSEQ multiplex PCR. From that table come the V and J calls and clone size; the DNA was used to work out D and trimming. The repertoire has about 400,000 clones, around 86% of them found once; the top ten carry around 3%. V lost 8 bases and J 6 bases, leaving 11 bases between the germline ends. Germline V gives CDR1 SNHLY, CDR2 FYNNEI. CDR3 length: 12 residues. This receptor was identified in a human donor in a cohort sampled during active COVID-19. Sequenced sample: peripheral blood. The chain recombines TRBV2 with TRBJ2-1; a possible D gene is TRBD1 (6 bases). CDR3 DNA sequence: TGTGCCAGCCATGCAGGGGCCAATGAGCAGTTCTTC. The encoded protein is CASHAGANEQFF.